The TCR beta chain under discussion was sequenced for a study of early T cells in non-severe SARS-CoV-2 infection. MiXCR, applied by TCRdb to the 5' RACE reads, yields one record per CDR3 protein. This repertoire shows about 83,000 distinct CDR3 sequences, 9% to 15% found once; its top ten account for about 6%. This clonotype has at least ten counts. Sequenced sample: whole blood. The TCR comes from an adult who was a healthcare worker with PCR-confirmed SARS-CoV-2 infection or an uninfected control (not recorded which).

The CDR3 DNA follows: TGTGCCAGCAGTCCGCCCCCGGGACTAGCGGGAGCCCACGAGCAGTACTTC. It encodes CASSPPPGLAGAHEQYF. This rearrangement joins TRBV27 to TRBJ2-7; 14 positions match TRBD2. The CDR3 consists of 17 residues. CDR1 is MNHEY and CDR2 is SMNVEV in the germline V gene (reference sequence). V shed 5 bases, J shed 5 bases, and the junction held 11 bases outside the gene matches.